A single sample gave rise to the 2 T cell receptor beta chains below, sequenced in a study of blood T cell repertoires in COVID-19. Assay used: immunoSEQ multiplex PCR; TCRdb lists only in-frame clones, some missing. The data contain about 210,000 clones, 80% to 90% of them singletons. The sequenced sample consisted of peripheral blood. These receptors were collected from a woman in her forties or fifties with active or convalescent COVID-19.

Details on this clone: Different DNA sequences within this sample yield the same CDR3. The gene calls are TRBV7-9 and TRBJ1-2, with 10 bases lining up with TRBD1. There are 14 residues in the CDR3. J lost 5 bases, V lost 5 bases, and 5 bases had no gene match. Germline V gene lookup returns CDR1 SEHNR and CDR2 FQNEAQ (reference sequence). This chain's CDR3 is CASSLGTGVYGYTF. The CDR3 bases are TGTGCCAGCAGCCTCGGGACAGGGGTTTATGGCTACACCTTC.

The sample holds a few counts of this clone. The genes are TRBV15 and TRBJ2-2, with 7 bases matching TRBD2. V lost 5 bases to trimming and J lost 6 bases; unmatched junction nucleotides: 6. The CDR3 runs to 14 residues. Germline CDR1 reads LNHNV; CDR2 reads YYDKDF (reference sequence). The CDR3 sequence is CATSYGLVSGELFF. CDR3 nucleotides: TGTGCCACCAGCTATGGACTAGTATCCGGGGAGCTGTTTTTT.